This T cell receptor (beta chain) was identified during a study of graft-versus-host responses after intestinal transplantation. Across the study: Multivisceral, liver-intestinal, or isolated intestinal transplants were given to recipients. Recipients were all induced with anti-thymocyte globulin, then given tacrolimus and steroids for about 3 years.

The data were produced by immunoSEQ multiplex PCR, yet TCRdb's version contains in-frame clones alone and is incomplete. The sample shows roughly 2,500 clones, 93% of them seen only once. A remark on this clone: The antigen is undetermined.

General observations from the study: Declines in HvG clones occurring early post-transplant were associated with peak circulating GvH clone levels. Across patients carrying graft-donor T cell macrochimerism, allografts held high graft-versus-host to host-versus-graft clonal ratios.

The length of the CDR3 is 17 residues. The ends lost 4 bases at V and 5 bases at J; junction bases unmatched: 11. In germline, CDR1 is MDHEN, CDR2 SYDVKM. This chain uses TRBV28 with TRBJ2-3; 11 bases are a match to TRBD2. This sample comprised PBMCs, obtained 19 days after intestinal transplant. The TCR was taken from a human patient who received an intestinal transplant, so some T cells may come from the graft donor. CDR3 sequence reads: CASSSKKLAGVGDTQYF. In DNA form, the CDR3 reads TGTGCCAGCAGTTCGAAAAAACTAGCGGGGGTGGGAGATACGCAGTATTTT.